A selection of T cell receptor beta chains follows, all from one sample in a study of OX40 agonist ivuxolimab in advanced cancers. TCRdb's copy holds only in-frame clones and misses some; the assay was immunoSEQ multiplex PCR. The table lists more than 55,000 clones, 85% to 90% of them singletons. Sample: CD4+ or CD8+ T cells sorted from blood, taken in a trial of the OX40 agonist ivuxolimab. These receptors were collected from an adult with an advanced solid tumor such as melanoma, head and neck, liver or kidney cancer. Both conserved end residues are part of each CDR3.

20	TRBV9	TRBJ2-4	CASSVGGLAGGPLPKNIQYF
14	TRBV9	TRBJ1-5	CASSVMDGDQPQHF
15	TRBV13	TRBJ2-1	CASSPWTSGSDEQFF
17	TRBV2	TRBJ2-2	CASSVSLAAANTGELFF
20	TRBV28	TRBJ1-2	CASSLWGPSHVNTLGYGYTF
16	TRBV6-5	TRBJ2-2	CASSYWASGDTGELFF
13	TRBV7-9	TRBJ2-3	CASSLGLTDTQYF
14	TRBV2	TRBJ2-1	CASKSSGGAYEQFF
15	TRBV6-5	TRBJ1-2	CASSYGETHSYGYAF
15	TRBV7-9	TRBJ1-2	CASSLASGANYGYTF
14	TRBV29-1	TRBJ1-3	CSVEEPFRGNTIYF
14	TRBV29-1	TRBJ2-1	CSVLDRATYNEQFF
17	TRBV15	TRBJ2-1	CATSPRGSGRLRNEQFF
14	TRBV7-8	TRBJ1-4	CASSLEGAGEKLFF